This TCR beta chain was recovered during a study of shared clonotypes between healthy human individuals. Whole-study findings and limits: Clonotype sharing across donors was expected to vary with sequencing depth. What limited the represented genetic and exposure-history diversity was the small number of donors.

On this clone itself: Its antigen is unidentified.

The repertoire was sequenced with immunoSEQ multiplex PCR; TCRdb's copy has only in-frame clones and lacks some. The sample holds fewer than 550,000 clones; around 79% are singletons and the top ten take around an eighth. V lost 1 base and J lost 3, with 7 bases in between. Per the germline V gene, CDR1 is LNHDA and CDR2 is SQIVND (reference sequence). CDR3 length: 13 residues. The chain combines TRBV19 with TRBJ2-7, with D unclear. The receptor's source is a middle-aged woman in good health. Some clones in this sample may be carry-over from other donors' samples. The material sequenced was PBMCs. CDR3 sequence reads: CASSIGAYYEQYF. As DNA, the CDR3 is TGTGCCAGTAGTATAGGGGCCTACTACGAGCAGTACTTC.